This TCR beta chain was captured by sequencing in a study of blood T cell repertoires in COVID-19 (dated by TCRdb to 2019 to 2021). Regarding the study in general: The collaborator samples originated in the United States, Italy and Spain and spanned the acute and convalescent phases of COVID-19. The material from the prospective study consisted of cDNA or gDNA derived from T cells, B-cell-depleted T cells, or PBMCs. Subjects who had been exposed to COVID-19, were actively infected with it, or had recovered from it provided the deeply sampled blood TCRbeta repertoires that made up the dataset. The repertoires were made available in a free public database intended to serve as a resource for research on the immune response to SARS-CoV-2. Samples came from the ongoing ImmuneRACE study (first 160 participants) plus 1,254 subjects from 6 global collaborators. A de-identified subject ID, COVID-19 status, age in years and sex were almost always included in the sample metadata. Where available, HLA class I and class II types were taken from metadata supplied by the sample provider and were not determined by assay-based typing. Overall study outcomes, separate from this receptor: Clinical and demographic metadata were provided uncurated, with the amount varying by source and participant.

TCRbeta CDR3 regions were amplified from genomic DNA using the immunoSEQ Assay, a bias-controlled multiplex PCR. The study's own analysis went as follows. Nucleated cell counts per sample were estimated from amplification of reference gene primers within the assay. To quantify the absolute abundance of each unique TCRbeta CDR3 rearrangement, sequence reads were collapsed and filtered. For each sample, productive Simpson clonality was calculated as the square root of Simpson's diversity index across productive rearrangements. Sourced from immuneACCESS, this table was stored by TCRdb with only in-frame sequences that have V and J called. A share of the clones is absent; for the studies checked, an unresolved V gene accounts for under half, and the remainder has no known explanation. V and J calls and clone size are those listed in that table; D and trimming were worked out from the DNA. The sample yields around 220,000 clones; approximately 90% were counted once. Just under 6.5% of the sample lies in the top ten.

Points on this clone: This clone's antigen is unknown. Within one base of it there is no much larger clone, and no base qualities were kept.

Enrolling through a virtual design, the prospective study's participants ranged in age from about 18 to 89 years and lived across about two dozen United States geographic areas. Cohort assignment in the prospective study relied on participant-reported clinical history from a screening survey and a study questionnaire. In the prospective study, mobile phlebotomists collected whole blood, serum and a nasopharyngeal or oropharyngeal swab from each participant. Prospective study participants could optionally give additional blood draws and questionnaires over a roughly two-month period. Prospective study blood samples were shipped either frozen or at room temperature before DNA extraction. The material sequenced was PBMCs or T cells enriched from blood (not recorded which). The sequence came from a woman in her 30s with acute COVID-19.

The nucleotides read TGTGCCAGCGGGGGCGTGGGAGAGGTAGAGACCCAGTACTTC. Translated, this gives CASGGVGEVETQYF. The chain links TRBV27 with TRBJ2-5; the D region possibly corresponds to TRBD1 (6 bases align). V is cut by 8 bases and J by 4 bases, and the space between the germline ends is 17 bases. The CDR3 numbers 14 residues from cysteine through phenylalanine. Only the CDR3 part of the read is kept: 42 bases, read in frame from the first base. CDR1 MNHEY and CDR2 SMNVEV are derived from the germline V gene (reference sequence).